The T cell receptor (beta chain) described here comes from a study of blood T cells in healthy people across ages. Germline loops: CDR1 SNHLY, CDR2 FYNNEI. Deletions cut 6 bases from V and 0 bases from J, with 11 bases between. The CDR3 has 14 residues. For the second PCR, which ran for 7 to 11 cycles, a sample-barcoded 5' primer and a J-beta primer mix were used. TCRdb passed the 5' RACE reads through MiXCR, listing each CDR3 protein once. Of more than 700,000 distinct CDR3 sequences listed, about 47% were seen once; the top ten hold less than 20%. This chain connects TRBV2 to TRBJ2-5, with no clear D. Sequencing was done on a sample of blood. This sequence was found in a man older than 75 in good health. In DNA form, the CDR3 reads TGTGCCAGCAGACCTCACGGATACCAAGAGACCCAGTACTTC. Translated: CASRPHGYQETQYF.